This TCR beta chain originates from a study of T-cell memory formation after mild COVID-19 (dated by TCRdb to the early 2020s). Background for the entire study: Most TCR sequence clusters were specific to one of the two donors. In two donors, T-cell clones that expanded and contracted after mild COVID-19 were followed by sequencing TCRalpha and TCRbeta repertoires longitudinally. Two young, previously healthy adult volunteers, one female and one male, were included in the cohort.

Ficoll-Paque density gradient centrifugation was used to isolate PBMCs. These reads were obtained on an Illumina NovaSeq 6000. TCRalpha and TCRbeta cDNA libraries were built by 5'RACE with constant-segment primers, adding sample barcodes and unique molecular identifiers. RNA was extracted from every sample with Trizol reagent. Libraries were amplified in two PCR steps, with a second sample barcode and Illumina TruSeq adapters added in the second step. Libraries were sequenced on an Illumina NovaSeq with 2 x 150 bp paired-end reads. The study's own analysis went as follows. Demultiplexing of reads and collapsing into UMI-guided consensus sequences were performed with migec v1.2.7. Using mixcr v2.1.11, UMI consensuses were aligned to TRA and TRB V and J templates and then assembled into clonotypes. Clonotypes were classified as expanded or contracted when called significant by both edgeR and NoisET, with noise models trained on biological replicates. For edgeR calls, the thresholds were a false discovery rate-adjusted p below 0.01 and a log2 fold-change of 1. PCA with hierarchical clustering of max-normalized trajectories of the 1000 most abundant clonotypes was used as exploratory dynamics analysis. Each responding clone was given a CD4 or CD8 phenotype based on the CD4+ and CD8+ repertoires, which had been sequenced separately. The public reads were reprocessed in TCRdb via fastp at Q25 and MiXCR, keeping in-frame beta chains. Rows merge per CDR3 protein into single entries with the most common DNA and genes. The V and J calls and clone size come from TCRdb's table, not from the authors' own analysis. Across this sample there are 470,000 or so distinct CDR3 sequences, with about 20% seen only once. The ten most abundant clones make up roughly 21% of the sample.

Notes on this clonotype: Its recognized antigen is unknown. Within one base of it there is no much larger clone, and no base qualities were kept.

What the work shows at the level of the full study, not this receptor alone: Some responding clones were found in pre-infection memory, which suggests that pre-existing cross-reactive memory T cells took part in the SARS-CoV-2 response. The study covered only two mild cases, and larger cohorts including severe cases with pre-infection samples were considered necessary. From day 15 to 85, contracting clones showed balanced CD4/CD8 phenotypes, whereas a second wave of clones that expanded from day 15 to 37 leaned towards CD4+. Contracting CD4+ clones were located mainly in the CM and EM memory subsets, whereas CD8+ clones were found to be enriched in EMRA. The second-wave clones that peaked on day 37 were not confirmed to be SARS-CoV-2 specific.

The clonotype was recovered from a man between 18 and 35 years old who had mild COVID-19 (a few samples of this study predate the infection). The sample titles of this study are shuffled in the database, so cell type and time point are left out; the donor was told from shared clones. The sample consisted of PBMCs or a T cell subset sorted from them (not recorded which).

The nucleotide sequence reads as follows: TGTGCCACCTTACGCGCAGATACGCAGTATTTT. Translated, it gives CATLRADTQYF. The V and J segments used are TRBV28 and TRBJ2-3, with the D gene not confidently named. V and J are truncated by 10 bases and 4 bases respectively, leaving an intervening sequence of 9 bases. Per the germline V gene, MDHEN is the CDR1 and SYDVKM is the CDR2. The CDR3 runs 11 amino acids, cysteine and phenylalanine included. The entry retains the CDR3 DNA only, 33 bases that are in frame from base 1.